Reported below is one T cell receptor (beta chain). The data belong to a study of T cells in Graves' hyperthyroidism and ophthalmopathy. Germline-derived CDR1 and CDR2 are ENHRY and SYGVKD. The CDR3 spans 14 residues. Trimming left V 6 bases short and J 2 bases short, with 12 bases between. Reasons for excluding patients were uncontrolled infection, other autoimmune disease, pregnancy or lactation. Template material for amplifying TCR beta CDR3 regions consisted of RNA transcripts. With the HTBI primer set, the TCR CDR3 went through a first round of RT-PCR. TCRdb independently ran MiXCR on the multiplex PCR reads; one entry per CDR3 protein. The repertoire holds about 400,000 distinct CDR3 sequences, with more than 15% as singletons.

The source of this sequence is a woman aged 18-35 years with Graves' hyperthyroidism. The J gene is TRBJ2-3, the V gene TRBV10-3; a weak D match, TRBD1 (5 bases). Sequenced sample: blood. The CDR3 protein is CAIRVGRDTDTQYF. CDR3 coding DNA: TGTGCCATCAGGGTGGGGCGAGACACAGATACGCAGTATTTT.